This TCR beta chain was sequenced for a study of cytomegalovirus exposure and HLA in healthy donors. The germline V gene has CDR1 KGHSH and CDR2 LQKENI. CDR3 length: 16 residues. In the PCR, 60 Vbeta and 13 Jbeta primers were used. Using immunoSEQ multiplex PCR, the repertoire was profiled, and TCRdb retains in-frame clones only, with some absent. The profile shows just over 85,000 clones, over 70% of them singletons. This TCR came from a man aged 35 to 55 in good health and CMV-seronegative. The sequencing input was PBMCs. The rearrangement joins TRBV18 to TRBJ2-5, with 12 nucleotides matching TRBD1. With the DNA end fitting TRBJ2-7 better, the J assignment may be wrong. Here the CDR3 reads CASSDPGTGGPYEQYF. CDR3 in DNA: TGTGCCAGCTCCGATCCCGGGACAGGGGGCCCCTACGAGCAGTACTTC.